This T cell receptor (beta chain) was sequenced for a study of neurological immune-mediated disorders. Unmatched junction bases numbered 8, after V lost 1 base and J lost 8 bases. The germline V gene encodes CDR1 LGHNA and CDR2 YSLEER. There are 16 residues in the CDR3. Many counts were recorded for this clonotype. TCRdb used MiXCR to reprocess the 5' RACE reads, holding one entry per CDR3 protein. The table has some 47,000 distinct CDR3 sequences, around 6% seen once. The receptor comes from a woman aged 40 to 50 in good health. The chain links TRBV4-3 to TRBJ2-1, with 10 bases that match TRBD2. Sequencing was carried out using CD4+ T cells from blood. The CDR3 region has the DNA TGCGCCAGCAGCCAAGGGGAGCTAGCGGGAGTGCATGAGCAGTTCTTC. Protein sequence: CASSQGELAGVHEQFF.